This T cell receptor (beta chain) was sequenced during a study of control samples from healthy donors and cancer patients. Per the germline V gene, CDR1 is ENHRY and CDR2 is SYGVKD. The CDR3 runs 15 residues. V was clipped by 4 bases and J by 4 bases, with 13 bases between them. TCRdb's copy holds only in-frame clones and misses some; the assay was immunoSEQ multiplex PCR. The sample records 65,000 to 80,000 clones, 70% to 90% being singletons. This sequence originates from a woman aged 55-69 years with head and neck cancer. V and J are TRBV10-3 and TRBJ2-2; TRBD2 might be the D (6 bases). Sequencing was carried out using PBMCs. The CDR3 loop reads CAISGGGIATGELFF. CDR3 bases: TGTGCCATCAGTGGTGGAGGGATTGCCACCGGGGAGCTGTTTTTT.